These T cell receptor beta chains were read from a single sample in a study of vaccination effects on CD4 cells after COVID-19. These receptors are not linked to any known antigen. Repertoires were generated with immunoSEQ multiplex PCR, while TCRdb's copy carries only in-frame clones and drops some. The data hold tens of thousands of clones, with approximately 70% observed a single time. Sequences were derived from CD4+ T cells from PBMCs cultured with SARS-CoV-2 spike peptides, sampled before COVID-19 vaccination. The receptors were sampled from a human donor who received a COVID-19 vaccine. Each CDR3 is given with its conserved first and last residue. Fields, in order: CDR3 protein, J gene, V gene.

CASSSGYSSYEQYF | TRBJ2-7 | TRBV18
CASSPQRRVFF | TRBJ2-1 | TRBV18
CASSQVAGAYTDTQYF | TRBJ2-3 | TRBV3-1/TRBV3-2
CAWSGSHRGPYYEQYF | TRBJ2-7 | TRBV30
CASSDLGIDTQYF | TRBJ2-3 | TRBV2
CASWTPGQGAEDEQFF | TRBJ2-1 | TRBV23-1
CASSALAGEKLFF | TRBJ1-4 | TRBV6-4
CAWSLPGQPNTEAFF | TRBJ1-1 | TRBV30
CASNLRANTEAFF | TRBJ1-1 | TRBV19
CASSNGGGGYGYTF | TRBJ1-2 | TRBV5-1
CASSLPGDEQYF | TRBJ2-7 | TRBV5-1
CASSPLGAVRDQPQHF | TRBJ1-5 | TRBV4-2